The 17 T cell receptor beta chains below were found in one sample sequenced in a study of blood T cell repertoires in COVID-19. Assay used: immunoSEQ multiplex PCR; TCRdb lists only in-frame clones, some missing. The sample carries 200,000 to 300,000 clones, less than 90% recorded once. What was sequenced was peripheral blood. All receptors come from a man aged 55 to 70 with acute or convalescent COVID-19.

This clone was counted between two and nine times. The CDR3 reads CASSLQGLVGGEQFF. The CDR3 nucleotides are TGTGCCAGCAGCTTACAGGGGCTAGTTGGGGGTGAGCAGTTCTTC. The genes are TRBV7-9 and TRBJ2-1; a weak D match, TRBD1 (6 bases). CDR1 is SEHNR, CDR2 FQNEAQ, per germline (reference sequence). V lost 2 bases to trimming and J lost 9 bases, with 17 bases between them. There are 15 residues in the CDR3. Full variable domain (remainder filled in from reference TRBV7-9 and TRBJ2-1): DTGVSQNPRHKITKRGQNVTFRCDPISEHNRLYWYRQTLGQGPEFLTYFQNEAQLEKSRLLSDRFSAERPKGSFSTLEIQRTEQGDSAMYLCASSLQGLVGGEQFFGPGTRLTVL.

With respect to this clone: Other DNA sequences in this sample translate to the same CDR3. The chain couples TRBV9 to TRBJ2-3; 7 bases are shared with TRBD2. Germline loops: CDR1 SGDLS, CDR2 YYNGEE. V gave up 0 bases and J gave up 0 bases; unmatched junction bases: 4. The CDR3 has 16 residues. The CDR3 here is CASSVGSGSSTDTQYF. DNA for the CDR3: TGTGCCAGCAGCGTAGGTAGCGGGTCTAGCACAGATACGCAGTATTTT.

This clone was recorded only once. The chain uses TRBV9 and TRBJ1-1; D not certain. From germline, CDR1 is SGDLS and CDR2 YYNGEE. V lost 2 bases and J 2 bases, leaving 7 bases between the germline ends. The CDR3 sequence is 13 residues long. The CDR3 DNA is TGTGCCAGCAGCGTGTTCCCTAACACTGAAGCTTTCTTT. It specifies CASSVFPNTEAFF. Looking up the rest from reference TRBV9 and TRBJ1-1 gives the full variable domain: DSGVTQTPKHLITATGQRVTLRCSPRSGDLSVYWYQQSLDQGLQFLIQYYNGEERAKGNILERFSAQQFPDLHSELNLSSLELGDSALYFCASSVFPNTEAFFGQGTRLTVV.

V usage is TRBV5-1 and J usage is TRBJ2-7; 8 bases map to TRBD1. CDR3 length: 18 residues. J lost 2 bases, V lost 1 base, and 14 bases had no gene match. Per germline, CDR1 SGHRS and CDR2 YFSETQ. For the CDR3, the DNA is TGCGCCAGCAGCTTGTCTTATCCGGGGACAGGACGCCCCTACGAGCAGTACTTC. Residues: CASSLSYPGTGRPYEQYF.

The gene calls are TRBV5-6 and TRBJ1-3; 10 bases align to TRBD1. V was pared by 1 base and J by 2 bases, with 3 bases of the junction left unmatched. The CDR3 is made up of 16 amino acids. The germline V gene encodes CDR1 SGHDT and CDR2 YYEEEE. CDR3 nucleotide sequence: TGTGCCAGCAGCTTGTTAGGACAGGGGGCTGGAAACACCATATATTTT. Its protein is CASSLLGQGAGNTIYF.

The chain links TRBV15 to TRBJ2-7, with D perhaps TRBD1 (6 bases). The ends were cut back, 1 base at V and 4 bases at J, with 14 bases in the middle. Germline V CDR1 and CDR2: LNHNV, YYDKDF (reference sequence). The CDR3 contains 15 residues. Written as DNA, the CDR3 is TGTGCCACCAGCAGAGCTGGACAGCTGAGGTACGAGCAGTACTTC. This gives the protein CATSRAGQLRYEQYF.

The chain carries TRBV5-4 and TRBJ2-2; D is unclear. The ends were cut back, 0 bases at V and 2 bases at J, with 11 bases in the middle. Germline loops: CDR1 SGHNT, CDR2 YYREEE (reference sequence). This CDR3 has 16 amino acids. CDR3 DNA: TGTGCCAGCAGCTTGGTAGCTAGTGCTAACACCGGGGAGCTGTTTTTT. Translation: CASSLVASANTGELFF.

This clone was observed once. This chain links TRBV5-6 with TRBJ2-1, with 8 bases lining up with TRBD2. V lost 5 bases, J lost 10 bases, and 17 bases stayed unmatched. Germline loops: CDR1 SGHDT, CDR2 YYEEEE. The CDR3 sequence is 16 residues long. The CDR3 loop is CASRLASGSLNREQFF. Here the CDR3 DNA reads TGTGCCAGCAGACTGGCCAGCGGGAGCCTCAACCGGGAGCAGTTCTTC.

The rearrangement uses TRBV19 and TRBJ2-5; TRBD1 matches at 9 bases. The CDR3 is 14 residues long. J gave up 4 bases and V 7 bases, and 7 bases lay outside the gene matches. Looked up from germline, CDR1 is LNHDA and CDR2 is SQIVND (reference sequence). CDR3: CASMDRGVGETQYF. The DNA of the CDR3 is TGTGCCAGTATGGACAGGGGAGTCGGAGAGACCCAGTACTTC.

V gene TRBV9 combines with J gene TRBJ2-1; 12 nucleotides agree with TRBD2. The junction had 6 bases not matched to a gene; V was cut back by 0 bases and J by 5 bases. This CDR3 region has 17 residues. The germline CDR1 and CDR2 sequences are SGDLS and YYNGEE. The CDR3 loop is CASSVGFLAGGDNEQFF. The CDR3 DNA sequence: TGTGCCAGCAGCGTAGGTTTCCTAGCGGGAGGGGACAATGAGCAGTTCTTC.

V and J are TRBV28 and TRBJ1-1; D is uncertain. The CDR3 extends over 14 amino acids. Germline assignment: CDR1 MDHEN and CDR2 SYDVKM. The V gene lost 3 bases and the J gene lost 1 base, with 9 bases spanning the gap. The CDR3 here is CASSLNSGNTEAFF. In nucleotides, the CDR3 is TGTGCCAGCAGTTTGAACAGCGGGAACACTGAAGCTTTCTTT. Supplemented by reference TRBV28 and TRBJ1-1, the full variable domain reads DVKVTQSSRYLVKRTGEKVFLECVQDMDHENMFWYRQDPGLGLRLIYFSYDVKMKEKGDIPEGYSVSREKKERFSLILESASTNQTSMYLCASSLNSGNTEAFFGQGTRLTVV.

This clone appeared once. The V gene is TRBV9, the J gene TRBJ2-5; 11 bases align to TRBD2. The CDR3 extends over 16 amino acids. Germline V gene sequence: CDR1 SGDLS, CDR2 YYNGEE. J was trimmed by 5 bases and V by 0 bases; bases with no gene match: 6. CDR3 sequence reads: CASSVAVAGGDETQYF. In DNA form, the CDR3 reads TGTGCCAGCAGCGTAGCGGTAGCGGGAGGGGATGAGACCCAGTACTTC.

The gene calls are TRBV6-1 and TRBJ2-7; a possible D gene is TRBD2 (7 bases). V lost 2 bases, J lost 3 bases, and 20 bases lay in between. Germline V CDR1 and CDR2: MNHNS, SASEGT. The CDR3 is made up of 17 amino acids. DNA of the CDR3: TGTGCCAGCAGTGAATACTGGGGGGGGCAGGCGATCTACGAGCAGTACTTC. Protein: CASSEYWGGQAIYEQYF.

The chain employs TRBV10-3 and TRBJ1-2; TRBD1 aligns across 11 bases. CDR1 is ENHRY, CDR2 SYGVKD, per germline. The CDR3 extends over 17 amino acids. V trimming: 1 base; J trimming: 4 bases; junction bases outside the gene matches: 8. For the CDR3, the DNA is TGTGCCATCAGTGAGTTGTTGGACAGGGGGCCATTCTATGGCTACACCTTC. Translation gives CAISELLDRGPFYGYTF.

The gene calls are TRBV6-1 and TRBJ1-2; a possible D gene is TRBD1 (5 bases). The V end was cut by 1 base, the J end by 8 bases, with 11 bases between. Germline-derived CDR1 and CDR2 are MNHNS and SASEGT. The CDR3 runs 13 residues. The CDR3 DNA follows: TGTGCCAGCAGTGAAGTTGGGGCGCGCGGCTACACCTTC. This sequence encodes CASSEVGARGYTF.

The rearrangement links TRBV6-5 to TRBJ2-3; 9 bases match TRBD1. CDR3 length: 14 residues. Trimming removed 6 bases from V and 1 base from J; junction bases left unmatched: 2. Germline V CDR1 and CDR2: MNHEY, SVGAGI. CDR3 DNA sequence: TGTGCCAGCAGCCGGACAGGGGGCACAGATACGCAGTATTTT. As protein: CASSRTGGTDTQYF.

The genes are TRBV2 and TRBJ2-1, with 9 bases aligning to TRBD2. V dropped 8 bases and J dropped 0; count of bases not matched to a gene: 14. CDR1 is SNHLY and CDR2 is FYNNEI in the germline V gene. This CDR3 is 18 amino acids long. The CDR3 nucleotides read TGTGCCAGCGGGGGTAGCGGGAGCGTTCCTAGCTCCTACAATGAGCAGTTCTTC. It is translated as CASGGSGSVPSSYNEQFF. The whole variable domain, remainder taken from reference TRBV2 and TRBJ2-1, is EPEVTQTPSHQVTQMGQEVILRCVPISNHLYFYWYRQILGQKVEFLVSFYNNEISEKSEIFDDQFSVERPDGSNFTLKIRSTKLEDSAMYFCASGGSGSVPSSYNEQFFGPGTRLTVL.